Shown below are 29 T cell receptor beta chains from a single sample sequenced in a study of technical replicates of blood from a handful of donors. Data came from immunoSEQ multiplex PCR; TCRdb stores just in-frame clones and leaves some out. Of 55,000 to 80,000 clones in the sample, about 90% were seen once. The sample comprised PBMCs. The receptors derive from a human donor in good health. Some clones in this sample may be carry-over from other donors' samples.

The chain uses TRBV5-1 and TRBJ2-5, with TRBD1 as a possible D gene (6 bases). The germline V gene encodes CDR1 SGHRS and CDR2 YFSETQ. The germline V and J ends were trimmed by 2 bases and 5 bases, with 13 bases remaining between them. The CDR3 has 14 residues. As DNA, the CDR3 is TGCGCCAGCAGCTTACGCGATAGGGGGGAGACCCAGTACTTC. It encodes CASSLRDRGETQYF.

The rearrangement joins TRBV7-3 to TRBJ2-3, with D perhaps TRBD1 (5 bases). Germline assignment: CDR1 SGHTA and CDR2 FQGTGA. V was clipped by 7 bases and J by 2 bases, with 13 bases between them. This CDR3 has 14 residues. CDR3 region: CASTQGLVTDTQYF. DNA of the CDR3: TGTGCCAGCACCCAGGGCCTCGTCACAGATACGCAGTATTTT.

The gene calls are TRBV9 and TRBJ2-1; 8 bases are a match to TRBD2. The CDR3 has 14 amino acids. Trimming took 6 bases from V and 3 from J; bases not matched to a gene: 5. Germline V gene sequence: CDR1 SGDLS, CDR2 YYNGEE. CDR3 protein: CASNPGGDYNEQFF. The CDR3 DNA reads as TGTGCCAGCAACCCGGGGGGGGACTACAATGAGCAGTTCTTC. The full variable domain, completed using reference TRBV9 and TRBJ2-1, is DSGVTQTPKHLITATGQRVTLRCSPRSGDLSVYWYQQSLDQGLQFLIQYYNGEERAKGNILERFSAQQFPDLHSELNLSSLELGDSALYFCASNPGGDYNEQFFGPGTRLTVL.

The chain combines TRBV7-6 with TRBJ2-5, with 10 bases aligning to TRBD1. V trimming: 2 bases; J trimming: 5 bases; junction bases outside the gene matches: 2. This CDR3 has 14 amino acids. CDR1 is SGHVS, CDR2 FNYEAQ, per germline. DNA for the CDR3: TGTGCCAGCAGCTTAAGGACAGGGGGTGAGACCCAGTACTTC. Residues: CASSLRTGGETQYF. Together with reference TRBV7-6 and TRBJ2-5, the CDR3 gives the full variable domain: GAGVSQSPRYKVTKRGQDVALRCDPISGHVSLYWYRQALGQGPEFLTYFNYEAQQDKSGLPNDRFSAERPEGSISTLTIQRTEQRDSAMYRCASSLRTGGETQYFGPGTRLLVL.

The chain couples TRBV7-9 to TRBJ1-1, with TRBD1 matching over 10 bases. This CDR3 region has 14 residues. From germline, CDR1 is SEHNR and CDR2 FQNEAQ (reference sequence). The trim removed 5 bases at V and 5 bases at J, leaving 5 bases unmatched. The CDR3 is CASSPDRGTTEAFF. The CDR3 DNA sequence: TGTGCCAGCAGCCCGGACAGGGGGACAACTGAAGCTTTCTTT.

In this sample, this clone is medium-sized. The sample carries other DNA sequences with the same CDR3. The chain joins TRBV5-1 to TRBJ1-1; perhaps TRBD1 as D (5 bases). Trimming left V 4 bases short and J 3 bases short, with 13 bases between. This CDR3 region has 14 residues. Germline V gene sequence: CDR1 SGHRS, CDR2 YFSETQ. The chain's CDR3 is CASSPAGGYTEAFF. For the CDR3, the DNA is TGCGCCAGCAGCCCGGCCGGGGGGTACACTGAAGCTTTCTTT.

About this clone itself: Other DNA variants within this sample encode the same CDR3. The chain uses TRBV5-1 and TRBJ2-1; D perhaps matches TRBD2 (6 bases). Trimming pared 8 bases from V and 4 bases from J, leaving 16 bases between. Germline V lookup: CDR1 SGHRS, CDR2 YFSETQ. The CDR3 has 14 amino acids. The CDR3 is CASSLSGAYNEQFF. The CDR3 region has the DNA TGCGCCAGTTCTTTATCGGGAGCTTACAATGAGCAGTTCTTC.

The V and J genes are TRBV2 and TRBJ1-4, with 8 nucleotides matching TRBD1. Germline assignment: CDR1 SNHLY and CDR2 FYNNEI. This CDR3 region has 13 residues. The V and J ends lost 6 bases and 7 bases, in that order; junction bases with no gene match: 4. CDR3 in DNA: TGTGCCAGCAGAGGACAGGGAGGTGAAAAACTGTTTTTT. Protein: CASRGQGGEKLFF.

This clone was seen once. The J gene is TRBJ1-1, the V gene TRBV11-2, with a possible D match to TRBD1 (6 bases). This CDR3 is built from 14 residues. V was pared by 5 bases and J by 4 bases, with 14 bases between. Germline V gene lookup returns CDR1 SGHAT and CDR2 FQNNGV. The CDR3 DNA reads as TGTGCCAGCAGCCTAGCCCCAGGGGCCACTGAAGCTTTCTTT. This codes for CASSLAPGATEAFF.

This clone was picked up one time. V gene TRBV4-1 combines with J gene TRBJ2-1; the match to TRBD2 covers 8 bases. The CDR3 length is 16 residues. The germline V gene has CDR1 MGHRA and CDR2 YSYEKL. V gave up 2 bases and J gave up 4 bases; unmatched junction bases: 7. The CDR3 DNA follows: TGCGCCAGCAGCCAACCCGGGACTAGTAAGTACAATGAGCAGTTCTTC. Amino acid sequence: CASSQPGTSKYNEQFF.

This clone appeared a few times. The chain recombines TRBV5-4 with TRBJ2-7, with 7 bases lining up with TRBD2. CDR1 is SGHNT, CDR2 YYREEE, per germline (reference sequence). This CDR3 is built from 15 residues. Germline trimming cut 0 bases from V and 5 bases from J; bases unmatched to any gene: 8. CDR3 sequence (DNA): TGTGCCAGCAGCTTGGGACTAGCTAGACTCGACGAGCAGTACTTC. This translates into CASSLGLARLDEQYF.

The CDR3 sequence is CASSLDGTEFEQFF. The CDR3 nucleotides read TGTGCCAGCAGTTTAGATGGGACAGAATTTGAGCAGTTCTTC. The chain couples TRBV6-5 to TRBJ2-1; 7 positions match TRBD1. J was trimmed by 9 bases and V by 4 bases; bases with no gene match: 9. The CDR3 is 14 amino acids. In germline, CDR1 is MNHEY, CDR2 SVGAGI.

The rearrangement links TRBV5-6 to TRBJ2-2, with D tentatively TRBD1 (5 bases). Germline assignment: CDR1 SGHDT and CDR2 YYEEEE. The CDR3 length is 17 residues. Trimming removed 4 bases from V and 6 bases from J, with 22 bases in between. The CDR3 sequence is CASSRLGYETGSGELFF. The DNA for the CDR3 is TGTGCCAGCAGCCGATTGGGATACGAAACAGGATCCGGGGAGCTGTTTTTT.

The chain joins TRBV6-6 to TRBJ2-1; D call uncertain. V was pared by 5 bases and J by 9 bases, with 8 bases between. The CDR3 is 11 residues long. Germline V CDR1 and CDR2: MNHNY, SVGAGI (reference sequence). The CDR3 DNA reads TGTGCCAGCAGTACCGATAGTGAGCAGTTCTTC. It yields the protein CASSTDSEQFF.

This clone was seen more than once but under ten times. CDR3 sequence reads: CASSLAAGRGTGELFF. CDR3 bases: TGTGCCAGCAGCTTAGCGGCGGGGCGGGGGACCGGGGAGCTGTTTTTT. The chain is built from TRBV7-2 and TRBJ2-2, with 7 bases fitting TRBD2. CDR1 and CDR2 (germline): SGHTA, FQGNSA. This CDR3 region has 16 residues. Trimming took 0 bases from V and 5 from J; bases not matched to a gene: 6. The whole variable domain, remainder taken from reference TRBV7-2 and TRBJ2-2, is GAGVSQSPSNKVTEKGKDVELRCDPISGHTALYWYRQSLGQGLEFLIYFQGNSAPDKSGLPSDRFSAERTGGSVSTLTIQRTQQEDSAVYLCASSLAAGRGTGELFFGEGSRLTVL.

The V call is TRBV6-5, the J call TRBJ2-7, with 7 bases identical to TRBD1. The CDR3 has 16 residues. Germline V gives CDR1 MNHEY, CDR2 SVGAGI. The junction had 7 bases not matched to a gene; V was cut back by 0 bases and J by 2 bases. The CDR3 region is CASSYSPTGFAYEQYF. The CDR3 region has the DNA TGTGCCAGCAGTTACTCGCCGACAGGGTTCGCCTACGAGCAGTACTTC.

This chain uses TRBV6-5 with TRBJ2-1, with 7 bases identical to TRBD2. In germline, CDR1 is MNHEY, CDR2 SVGAGI. The CDR3 is 11 amino acids. Losses at the gene ends were 5 bases for V and 14 bases for J; bases not matched to a gene: 6. The CDR3 region has the DNA TGTGCCAGCAGTATGGGGGGGAGGGAGTTCTTC. It translates to CASSMGGREFF.

J is TRBJ1-2 and V is TRBV5-6; D is perhaps TRBD1 (5 bases). The germline V gene encodes CDR1 SGHDT and CDR2 YYEEEE. This CDR3 is 13 amino acids long. V lost 4 bases, J lost 8 bases, and 15 bases lay in between. The CDR3 DNA is TGTGCCAGCAGCCCGCACAACAGGAGAGGCTACACCTTC. Translation: CASSPHNRRGYTF.

The gene calls are TRBV2 and TRBJ1-3; D gene ambiguous. The length of the CDR3 is 15 residues. Deletions cut 6 bases from V and 1 base from J, with 13 bases between. The V gene's germline CDR1 is SNHLY and CDR2 FYNNEI. CDR3 region: CASRPFDTSGNTIYF. CDR3 coding DNA: TGTGCCAGCAGGCCCTTCGACACTTCTGGAAACACCATATATTTT.

V is TRBV5-4 and J is TRBJ2-1; TRBD2 aligns across 7 bases. Per the germline V gene, CDR1 is SGHNT and CDR2 is YYREEE (reference sequence). The CDR3 loop spans 16 amino acids. With V trimmed by 3 bases and J by 0 bases, 6 bases remained unmatched. In DNA, the CDR3 is TGTGCCAGCAGCTCCAAAGCTAGCGGCTCCTACAATGAGCAGTTCTTC. Amino acids: CASSSKASGSYNEQFF.

V usage is TRBV23-1 and J usage is TRBJ2-5; 9 bases line up with TRBD2. TRBV23-1 is annotated as an ORF whose role is uncertain. The CDR3 extends over 14 amino acids. V was pared by 4 bases and J by 4 bases, with 4 bases of the junction left unmatched. In DNA form, the CDR3 reads TGCGCCAGCAGTCGCGGGGGGGGCCCAGAGACCCAGTACTTC. This codes for CASSRGGGPETQYF.

The V gene is TRBV7-7, the J gene TRBJ2-2; 7 bases align to TRBD2. The CDR3 is 13 amino acids. From germline, CDR1 is SSHAT and CDR2 FNYEAQ (reference sequence). Losses at the gene ends were 8 bases for V and 7 bases for J; bases not matched to a gene: 7. The CDR3 loop is CASSGGRGGELFF. The DNA for the CDR3 is TGTGCCAGCTCGGGCGGGAGAGGCGGGGAGCTGTTTTTT.

The chain couples TRBV7-9 to TRBJ1-2; TRBD1 aligns across 7 bases. Germline V gives CDR1 SEHNR, CDR2 FQNEAQ (reference sequence). CDR3 size: 15 residues. Trimming took 0 bases from V and 7 from J; bases not matched to a gene: 8. This chain's CDR3 is CASSLAGTGVGGYTF. Written as DNA, the CDR3 is TGTGCCAGCAGCTTAGCAGGTACAGGGGTTGGTGGCTACACCTTC.

This clone came up a few times. This sequence joins TRBV6-5 and TRBJ1-3; 7 bases line up with TRBD1. V lost 6 bases and J lost 2; bases outside the gene matches: 4. CDR1 and CDR2 (germline): MNHEY, SVGAGI. CDR3 length: 14 amino acids. CDR3 nucleotides: TGTGCCAGCAGATCAGGGGGAACTGGAAACACCATATATTTT. It codes for CASRSGGTGNTIYF.

A few counts support this clone. V gene TRBV2 combines with J gene TRBJ1-1; maybe TRBD1 (5 bases). The CDR3 contains 13 residues. V lost 5 bases and J 1 base, leaving 8 bases between the germline ends. Germline V gives CDR1 SNHLY, CDR2 FYNNEI. The CDR3, as DNA: TGTGCCAGCAGTTCAGGGTGGAACACTGAAGCTTTCTTT. It translates to CASSSGWNTEAFF.

The gene calls are TRBV18 and TRBJ2-7; D uncertain. Deletions cut 1 base from V and 7 bases from J, with 11 bases between. Germline V gene data show CDR1 as KGHSH and CDR2 as LQKENI. The CDR3 covers 13 residues. The DNA for the CDR3 is TGTGCCAGCTCACCACGGTCTAGTTGGGAGCAGTACTTC. This encodes CASSPRSSWEQYF.

The rearrangement joins TRBV6-5 to TRBJ1-5, with no clear D. Trimming stripped 0 bases from V and 5 bases from J, with 11 bases between. CDR1 and CDR2 from the germline V gene are MNHEY and SVGAGI. The CDR3 length is 15 residues. This CDR3 reads CASSYSGSGDQPQHF. The CDR3 bases are TGTGCCAGCAGTTACTCGGGCAGCGGCGATCAGCCCCAGCATTTT.

The chain combines TRBV7-5 with TRBJ2-7; the table calls TRBD2, which could not be checked here. TRBV7-5 constitutes a pseudogene. The CDR3 sequence is 14 residues long. The CDR3 region has the DNA TGTGCCAGAAGCTTATTTCCCTCTAGCGTCAGGAGGATAGTC. Its protein product is CARSLFPSSVRRIV.

This clone has just a few counts. The rearrangement uses TRBV18 and TRBJ1-1; D perhaps matches TRBD1 (6 bases). Germline V CDR1 and CDR2: KGHSH, LQKENI. V was shortened by 5 bases and J by 1 base, with 8 bases between the two germline ends. This CDR3 region has 13 residues. The CDR3: CASSSGQNTEAFF. The CDR3 bases are TGTGCCAGCTCATCGGGACAGAACACTGAAGCTTTCTTT.